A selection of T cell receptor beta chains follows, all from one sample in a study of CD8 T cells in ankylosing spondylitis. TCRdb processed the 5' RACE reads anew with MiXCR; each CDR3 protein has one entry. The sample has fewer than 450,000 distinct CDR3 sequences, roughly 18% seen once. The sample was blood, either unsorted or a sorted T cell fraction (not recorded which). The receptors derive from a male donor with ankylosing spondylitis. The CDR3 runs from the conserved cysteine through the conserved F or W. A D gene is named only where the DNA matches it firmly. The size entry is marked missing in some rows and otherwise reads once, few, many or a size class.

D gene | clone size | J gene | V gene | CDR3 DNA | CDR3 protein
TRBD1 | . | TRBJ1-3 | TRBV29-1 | TGCAGCGTTTATACAGGGGCGGGAAACACCATATATTTT | CSVYTGAGNTIYF
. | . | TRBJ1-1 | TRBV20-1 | TGCAGTGCTAGGGGGACGGTTTTGAACACTGAAGCTTTCTTT | CSARGTVLNTEAFF
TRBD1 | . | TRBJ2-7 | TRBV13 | TGTGCCAGCAGCCGGGACAGGTTCTCCTACGAGCAGTACTTC | CASSRDRFSYEQYF
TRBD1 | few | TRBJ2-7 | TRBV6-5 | TGTGCCAGCAGTTACTCGTTAGTGGGACAGGGAAGCAACGAGCAGTACTTC | CASSYSLVGQGSNEQYF
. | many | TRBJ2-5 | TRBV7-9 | TGTGCCAGCAGCTTAGAAGGGAAGAGGGAAGAGACCCAGTACTTC | CASSLEGKREETQYF
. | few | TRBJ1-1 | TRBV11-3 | TGTGCCAGCAGCGGCGGGACGGTGAACACTGAAGCTTTCTTT | CASSGGTVNTEAFF
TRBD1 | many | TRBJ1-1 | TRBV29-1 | TGCAGCGTTGAAGATAAGGGACAGCCCGAAGCTTTCTTT | CSVEDKGQPEAFF
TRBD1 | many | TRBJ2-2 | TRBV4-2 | TGTGCCAGCAGCCAACCGACAGGGTCGGACACCGGGGAGCTGTTTTTT | CASSQPTGSDTGELFF
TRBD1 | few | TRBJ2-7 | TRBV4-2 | TGTGCCAGCAGCACCGGACAGGGGGCCGGGGAGCAGTACTTC | CASSTGQGAGEQYF
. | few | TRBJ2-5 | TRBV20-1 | TGCAGTGCTACGCGACCGGGAGTGGGAGAGACCCAGTACTTC | CSATRPGVGETQYF
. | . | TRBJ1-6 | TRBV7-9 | TGTGCCAGCACCGCGGAGAGCGCCCTGTGGTCACCCCTCCACTTT | CASTAESALWSPLHF
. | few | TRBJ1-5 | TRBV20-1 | TGCAGTGCTAGAGATTGGGCAGGGGATCAGCCCCAGCATTTT | CSARDWAGDQPQHF
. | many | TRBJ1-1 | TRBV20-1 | TGCAGTGCTAGAGTGGGGGCGGGCACTGAAGCTTTCTTT | CSARVGAGTEAFF
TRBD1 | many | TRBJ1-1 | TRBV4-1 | TGCGCCAGCAGCCAAGTCCCGGGACAGAGATCTAACACTGAAGCTTTCTTT | CASSQVPGQRSNTEAFF
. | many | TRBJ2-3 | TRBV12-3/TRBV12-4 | TGTGCCAGCAGTTTGTGGGCCACAGATACGCAGTATTTT | CASSLWATDTQYF
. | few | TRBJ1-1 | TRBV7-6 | TGTGCCAGCAGCCACGGACCGAAGAACACTGAAGCTTTCTTT | CASSHGPKNTEAFF
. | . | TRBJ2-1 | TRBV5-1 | TGCGCCAGCAAAGATGCCGGGAGCGCTTCGAATGAGCAGTTCTTC | CASKDAGSASNEQFF
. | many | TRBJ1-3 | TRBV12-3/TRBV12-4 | TGTGCCAGCAGTTTAGATTACTCTGGAAACACCATATATTTT | CASSLDYSGNTIYF
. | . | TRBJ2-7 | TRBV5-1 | TGCGCCAGCAGCCCGCAGCCGGGAATTGACAGCTACGAGCAGTACTTC | CASSPQPGIDSYEQYF
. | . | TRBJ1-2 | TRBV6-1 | TGTGCCAGCAGTGAAGCAGACGGGGGGTTCTATGGCTACACCTTC | CASSEADGGFYGYTF
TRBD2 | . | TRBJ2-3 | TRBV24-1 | TGTGCCACCGCGGGGGGGGGCACAGATACGCAGTATTTT | CATAGGGTDTQYF
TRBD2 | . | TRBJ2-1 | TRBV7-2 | TGTGCCAGCAGCGCCCGACTAGCGGGAGTGCTAGGAAATGAGCAGTTCTTC | CASSARLAGVLGNEQFF
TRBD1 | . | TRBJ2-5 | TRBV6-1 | TGTGCCAGCAGGCGACAGGGGTCAGAGACCCAGTACTTC | CASRRQGSETQYF
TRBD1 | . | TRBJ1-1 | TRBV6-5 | TGTGCCAGCAGCACAGGGGGCAATGAAGCTTTCTTT | CASSTGGNEAFF
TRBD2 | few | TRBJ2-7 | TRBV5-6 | TGTGCCAGCAGCTTGATGGGACTATACTCTAGCTCCTACGAGCAGTACTTC | CASSLMGLYSSSYEQYF
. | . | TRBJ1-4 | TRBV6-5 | TGTGCCAGCAGTTACTCCGGCCAGGGGAAGCGTGAAAAACTGTTTTTT | CASSYSGQGKREKLFF
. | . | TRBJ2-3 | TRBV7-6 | TGTGCCAGCAGCTCCCGGGGGGCCGGCACAGATACGCAGTATTTT | CASSSRGAGTDTQYF
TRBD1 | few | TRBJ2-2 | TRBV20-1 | TGCAGTGTCTCACAGGGGAAGGTCGGGGAGCTGTTTTTT | CSVSQGKVGELFF
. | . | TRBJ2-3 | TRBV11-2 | TGTGCCAGCAGCCGGGACTCCCCCCCAGATACGCAGTATTTT | CASSRDSPPDTQYF
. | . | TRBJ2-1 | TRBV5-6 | TGTGCCAGCAGCTCATCGGGACGGTACAATGAGCAGTTCTTC | CASSSSGRYNEQFF
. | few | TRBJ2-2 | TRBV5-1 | TGCGCCAGCAGCTTGGCCCCCACGGTCGGCGGGTCGAACACCGGGGAGCTGTTTTTT | CASSLAPTVGGSNTGELFF
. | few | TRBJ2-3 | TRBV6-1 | TGTGCCAGCGGGGGGGGAGACAGGGCGACGCAGTATTTT | CASGGGDRATQYF
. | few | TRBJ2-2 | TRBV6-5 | TGTGCCAGCAGTTACTCGCATCTCGGGGGCACCGGGGAGCTGTTTTTT | CASSYSHLGGTGELFF
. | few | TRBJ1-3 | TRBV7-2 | TGTGCCAGCACAAACTCTGGAAACACCATATATTTT | CASTNSGNTIYF
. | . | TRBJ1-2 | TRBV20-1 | TGCAGTGCTAGACAGCTTGACGGCTACACCTTC | CSARQLDGYTF
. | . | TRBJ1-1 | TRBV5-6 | TGTGCCAGCAGCTTGGCCCATTGGAACACTGAAGCTTTCTTT | CASSLAHWNTEAFF
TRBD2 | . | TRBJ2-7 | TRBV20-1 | TGCAGTGCTTACCGGGGGGGGAGCTCCTACGAGCAGTACTTC | CSAYRGGSSYEQYF
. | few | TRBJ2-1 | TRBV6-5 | TGTGCCAGCAGTTACAAATTGGACAATGAGCAGTTCTTC | CASSYKLDNEQFF
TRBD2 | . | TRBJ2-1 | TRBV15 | TGTGCCACCAGCAGAGCCCTTAGCGGGGCCACCAATGAGCAGTTCTTC | CATSRALSGATNEQFF
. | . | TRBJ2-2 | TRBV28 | TGTGCCAGCAGCCCCGGCTGGGGGAGCATCGGGGAGCTGTTTTTT | CASSPGWGSIGELFF
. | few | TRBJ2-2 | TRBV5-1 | TGCGCCAGCAGCGGTGTATCGGGGTGGAACACCGGGGAGCTGTTTTTT | CASSGVSGWNTGELFF
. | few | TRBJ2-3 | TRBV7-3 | TGTGCCAGCAGCCCCAACGGGGGAGGGGGAGATACGCAGTATTTT | CASSPNGGGGDTQYF
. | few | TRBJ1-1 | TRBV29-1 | TGCAGCGGGTTGTCCTCAGAAGAGGGCACTGAAGCTTTCTTT | CSGLSSEEGTEAFF
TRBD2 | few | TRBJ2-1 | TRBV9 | TGTGCCAGCAGCGGGGGGACTAGCGGGAGCTCCTACAATGAGCAGTTCTTC | CASSGGTSGSSYNEQFF
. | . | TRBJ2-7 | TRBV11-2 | TGTGCCAGCAGCTTAGTACGGGACTACGAGCAGTACTTC | CASSLVRDYEQYF
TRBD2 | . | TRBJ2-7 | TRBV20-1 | TGCAGTGCTAGAGGCGGCGGGAGCGTAGGCGAGCAGTACTTC | CSARGGGSVGEQYF
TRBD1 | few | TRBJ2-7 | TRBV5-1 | TGCGCCAGCAGCCACCTCGGACAGGGGGCCTACGAGCAGTACTTC | CASSHLGQGAYEQYF
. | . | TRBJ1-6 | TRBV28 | TGTGCCAGCAGCACCTCACATTCACCCCTCCACTTT | CASSTSHSPLHF
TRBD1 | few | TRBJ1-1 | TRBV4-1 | TGCGCCAGCAGCAGTTCGAGACAGGGAGGGAACACTGAAGCTTTCTTT | CASSSSRQGGNTEAFF
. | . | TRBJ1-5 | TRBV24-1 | TGTGCCACCCAACAGGGAGGGGGTCAGCCCCAGCATTTT | CATQQGGGQPQHF
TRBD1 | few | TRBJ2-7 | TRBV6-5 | TGTGCCAGCAGCTTAAGACAGGGGGCCTCCTACGAGCAGTACTTC | CASSLRQGASYEQYF
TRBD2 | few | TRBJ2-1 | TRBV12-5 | TGTGCTAGTGGTTTGGGAGCTAGCGGGGGGGCCCCGTCCTACAATGAGCAGTTCTTC | CASGLGASGGAPSYNEQFF
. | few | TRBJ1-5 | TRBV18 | TGTGCCAGCTCACCATCGGACGGGAACAATCAGCCCCAGCATTTT | CASSPSDGNNQPQHF
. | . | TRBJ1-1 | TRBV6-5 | TGTGCCAGCAGTTCCCCGCGGGACATGAACACTGAAGCTTTCTTT | CASSSPRDMNTEAFF
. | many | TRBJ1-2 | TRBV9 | TGTGCCAGCAGCGTAGGTGGGAACTATGGCTACACCTTC | CASSVGGNYGYTF
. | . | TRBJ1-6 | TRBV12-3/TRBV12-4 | TGTGCCAGCAGTTTATTCGGCAGGTTGGAGTCACCCCTCCACTTT | CASSLFGRLESPLHF
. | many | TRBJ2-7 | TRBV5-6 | TGTGCCAGCAGCTTGGCTGGGGCTCTCTACGAGCAGTACTTC | CASSLAGALYEQYF